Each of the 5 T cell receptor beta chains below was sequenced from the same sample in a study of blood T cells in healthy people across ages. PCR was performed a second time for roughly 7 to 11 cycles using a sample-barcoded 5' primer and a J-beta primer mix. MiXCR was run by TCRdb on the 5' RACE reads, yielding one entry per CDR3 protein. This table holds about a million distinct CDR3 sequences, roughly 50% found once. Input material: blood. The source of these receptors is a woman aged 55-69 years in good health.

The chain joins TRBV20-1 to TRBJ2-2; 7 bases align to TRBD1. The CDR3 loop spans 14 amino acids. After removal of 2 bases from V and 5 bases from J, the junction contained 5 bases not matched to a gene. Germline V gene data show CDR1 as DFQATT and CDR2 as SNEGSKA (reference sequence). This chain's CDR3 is CSARRTGWTGELFF. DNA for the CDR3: TGCAGTGCTAGAAGGACAGGCTGGACCGGGGAGCTGTTTTTT.

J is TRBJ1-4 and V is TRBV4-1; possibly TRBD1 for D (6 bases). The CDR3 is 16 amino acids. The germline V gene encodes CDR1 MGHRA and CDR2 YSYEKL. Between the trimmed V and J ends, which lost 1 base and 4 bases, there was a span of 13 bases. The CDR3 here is CASSQGSTGVNEKLFF. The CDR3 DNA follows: TGCGCCAGCAGCCAAGGGTCGACAGGAGTTAATGAAAAACTGTTTTTT.

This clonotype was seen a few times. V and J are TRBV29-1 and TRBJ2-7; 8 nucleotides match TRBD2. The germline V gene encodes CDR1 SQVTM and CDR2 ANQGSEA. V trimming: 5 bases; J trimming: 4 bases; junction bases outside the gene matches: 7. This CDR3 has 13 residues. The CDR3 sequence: CSVKSGREYEQYF. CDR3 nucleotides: TGCAGCGTTAAGAGCGGGAGAGAATACGAGCAGTACTTC.

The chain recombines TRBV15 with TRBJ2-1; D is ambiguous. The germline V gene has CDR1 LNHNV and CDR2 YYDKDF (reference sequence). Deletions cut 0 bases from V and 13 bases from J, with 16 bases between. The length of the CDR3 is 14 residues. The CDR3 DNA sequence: TGTGCCACCAGCAGAGACCGATACACTGGACCCCAGTTCTTC. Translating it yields CATSRDRYTGPQFF.

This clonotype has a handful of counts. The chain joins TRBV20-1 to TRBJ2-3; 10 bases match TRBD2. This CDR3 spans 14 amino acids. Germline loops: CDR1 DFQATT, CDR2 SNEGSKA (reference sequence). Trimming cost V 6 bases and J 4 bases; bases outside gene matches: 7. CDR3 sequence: CSANKRGGADTQYF. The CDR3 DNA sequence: TGCAGTGCAAACAAGCGGGGGGGAGCAGATACGCAGTATTTT.